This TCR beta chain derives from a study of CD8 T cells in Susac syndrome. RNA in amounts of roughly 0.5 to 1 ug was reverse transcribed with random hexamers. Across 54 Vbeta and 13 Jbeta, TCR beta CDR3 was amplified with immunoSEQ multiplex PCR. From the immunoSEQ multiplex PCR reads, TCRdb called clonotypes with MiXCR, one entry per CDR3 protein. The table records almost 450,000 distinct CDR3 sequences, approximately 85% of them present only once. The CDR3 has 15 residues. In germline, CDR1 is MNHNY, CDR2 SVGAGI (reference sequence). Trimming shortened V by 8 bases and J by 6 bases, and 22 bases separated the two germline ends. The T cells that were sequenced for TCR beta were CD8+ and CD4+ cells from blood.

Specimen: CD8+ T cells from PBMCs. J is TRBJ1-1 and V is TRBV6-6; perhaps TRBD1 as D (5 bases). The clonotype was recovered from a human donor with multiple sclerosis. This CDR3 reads CASFYVKGLRAEAFF. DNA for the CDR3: TGTGCCAGCTTTTATGTAAAGGGGCTTAGGGCTGAAGCTTTCTTT.